This T cell receptor (beta chain) originates from a study of cytomegalovirus exposure and HLA in healthy donors. The study's findings and limits: Confirmation in vitro established that three CMV-associated chains were specific for CMV antigens. TCR beta chains numbering more than 150 were designated cytomegalovirus-associated.

V lost 2 bases and J lost 0, with 10 bases in between. CDR1 is ENHRY, CDR2 SYGVKD, per germline. The CDR3 totals 15 residues. Sequencing was performed with immunoSEQ multiplex PCR; in TCRdb, only in-frame clones are kept and a portion is missing. Here the sample spans around 300,000 clones, roughly 90% being singletons. Points on this clone: Its matching antigen is unknown.

The chain combines TRBV10-3 with TRBJ1-1; possible D gene TRBD1, 6 bases. The clonotype originates from a man aged 25 to 45 in good health and CMV-seronegative. Sequenced: PBMCs. CDR3 residues: CAISEADRMNTEAFF. CDR3 nucleotides: TGTGCCATCAGTGAGGCTGACAGGATGAACACTGAAGCTTTCTTT.